This T cell receptor (beta chain) was captured by sequencing in a study of CD8 T cells in ankylosing spondylitis. CDR3 length: 12 residues. V was shortened by 7 bases and J by 0 bases, with 6 bases between the two germline ends. Germline assignment: CDR1 SQVTM and CDR2 ANQGSEA. In TCRdb, the 5' RACE reads were re-called with MiXCR into one record per CDR3 protein. This sample yields over 450,000 distinct CDR3 sequences, of which 10% to 15% are seen a single time; about 6.5% belongs to the top ten. Findings of the study overall: In ankylosing spondylitis blood, a motif of roughly 8 highly homologous TCR beta variants appeared characteristic.

Comments on this clonotype: What it binds is unknown.

The TCR originated in a male donor with ankylosing spondylitis. The chain joins TRBV29-1 to TRBJ2-2, with D tentatively TRBD1 (5 bases). The specimen sequenced was blood, either unsorted or a sorted T cell fraction (not recorded which). CDR3: CSGQTNTGELFF. CDR3 nucleotide sequence: TGCAGCGGACAGACGAACACCGGGGAGCTGTTTTTT.